The 10 T cell receptor beta chains below come from one sample, sequenced in a study of blood T cells in healthy people across ages (dated by TCRdb to between 2015 and 2016). Libraries were built with 5' RACE. The reads were generated on an Illumina HiSeq 2500. A second PCR of about 6 to 12 cycles was run with a J-beta primer mix and a sample-barcoded 5' primer. In TCRdb, the public reads were trimmed at Q25 with fastp and aligned with MiXCR, with productive beta chains retained. Under each unique CDR3 protein, matching rows form one entry showing the most common genes and DNA. Within this sample are about 630,000 distinct CDR3 sequences, with around a fifth of them counted one time only. The top ten clonotypes cover about 3.6% of the sample. The specimen sequenced was blood. These receptors all come from a man in his 70s in good health.

This clonotype was recorded a few times. J is TRBJ2-3 and V is TRBV7-2; D gene uncertain. The CDR3 sequence is 14 residues long. The V end lost 2 bases, the J end lost 6 bases, and 12 bases lay between the germline ends. In germline, CDR1 is SGHTA, CDR2 FQGNSA. The CDR3 protein is CASSLPEVRDTQYF. CDR3 coding DNA: TGTGCCAGCAGCTTACCGGAAGTTCGGGATACGCAGTATTTT. Drawing the rest from reference TRBV7-2 and TRBJ2-3, the complete variable domain is GAGVSQSPSNKVTEKGKDVELRCDPISGHTALYWYRQSLGQGLEFLIYFQGNSAPDKSGLPSDRFSAERTGGSVSTLTIQRTQQEDSAVYLCASSLPEVRDTQYFGPGTRLTVL.

This clonotype was found a few times. The DNA for the CDR3 is TGTGCCAGCAGTTTTCGTCCGGGACGTCAAGAGACCCAGTACTTC. Translating gives CASSFRPGRQETQYF. This chain joins TRBV27 and TRBJ2-5, with D possibly called TRBD1 or TRBD2 (5 bases each). CDR3 length equals 15 residues. V lost 3 bases to trimming and J lost 2 bases, with 13 bases between them. In germline, CDR1 is MNHEY, CDR2 SMNVEV (reference sequence).

The gene calls are TRBV5-1 and TRBJ2-2, with 14 bases identical to TRBD2. In germline, CDR1 is SGHRS, CDR2 YFSETQ. With V trimmed by 1 base and J by 5 bases, 10 bases remained unmatched. The CDR3 consists of 19 residues. The chain's CDR3 is CASSLTPGLAGVGTGELFF. The CDR3 DNA is TGCGCCAGCAGCTTGACCCCGGGACTAGCGGGAGTTGGGACCGGGGAGCTGTTTTTT.

The CDR3 nucleotides are TGTGCCAGCAGCTTAATAAACGGGGTGAACACTGAAGCTTTCTTT. Protein: CASSLINGVNTEAFF. This chain connects TRBV7-2 to TRBJ1-1, with D unclear. The CDR3 is 15 residues long. Per germline, CDR1 SGHTA and CDR2 FQGNSA. V was cut by 2 bases and J by 0 bases, with 10 bases left in between.

The chain links TRBV24-1 to TRBJ2-3; 10 bases agree with TRBD1. Germline V gives CDR1 KGHDR, CDR2 SFDVKD. After removal of 4 bases from V and 6 bases from J, the junction contained 6 bases not matched to a gene. The CDR3 sequence is 15 residues long. DNA of the CDR3: TGTGCCACCAGTGAGCCGGGACAGGGGATGGATACGCAGTATTTT. Its translation is CATSEPGQGMDTQYF.

There are a few counts of this clonotype. The chain carries TRBV15 and TRBJ2-7; TRBD1 aligns across 7 bases. The CDR3 covers 13 residues. The ends lost 5 bases at V and 4 bases at J; junction bases unmatched: 5. Germline-derived CDR1 and CDR2 are LNHNV and YYDKDF (reference sequence). CDR3 sequence: CATSRQGKYEQYF. CDR3 in DNA: TGTGCCACCAGCCGACAGGGAAAATACGAGCAGTACTTC.

In this sample, this clonotype turned up a few times. This chain joins TRBV7-6 and TRBJ2-2, with D possibly TRBD2 on 6 matching bases. This CDR3 has 12 residues. Germline values: CDR1 SGHVS, CDR2 FNYEAQ. Trimming took 5 bases from V and 7 from J, leaving 8 bases between them. The CDR3, as DNA: TGTGCCAGCAGCGCGGGGCGCGGGGAGCTGTTTTTT. It encodes CASSAGRGELFF.

CDR3 protein: CASTSPKQGHQETQYF. CDR3 nucleotide sequence: TGTGCCAGCACCTCCCCCAAACAGGGGCACCAAGAGACCCAGTACTTC. This chain connects TRBV6-1 to TRBJ2-5, with 7 positions matching TRBD1. This CDR3 is built from 16 residues. Germline assignment: CDR1 MNHNS and CDR2 SASEGT. V trimming: 7 bases; J trimming: 0 bases; junction bases outside the gene matches: 11.

The chain carries TRBV6-2 or TRBV6-3 and TRBJ2-3, with D hard to call. V was cut by 5 bases and J by 2 bases, with 14 bases left in between. The germline CDR1 and CDR2 sequences are MNHEY and SVGEGT. This CDR3 region has 15 residues. The CDR3 spells CASSPTAGSTDTQYF. In DNA form, the CDR3 reads TGTGCCAGCAGTCCCACGGCAGGCTCCACAGATACGCAGTATTTT.

Only a few counts were recorded for this clonotype. The chain uses TRBV6-1 and TRBJ2-2; the D gene is possibly TRBD2 (6 bases). The CDR3 contains 14 residues. Trimming removed 8 bases from V and 0 bases from J, with 10 bases in between. Germline V lookup: CDR1 MNHNS, CDR2 SASEGT. CDR3 nucleotide sequence: TGTGCCAGCCGGGGGTCTGCGAACACCGGGGAGCTGTTTTTT. Encoded protein: CASRGSANTGELFF.